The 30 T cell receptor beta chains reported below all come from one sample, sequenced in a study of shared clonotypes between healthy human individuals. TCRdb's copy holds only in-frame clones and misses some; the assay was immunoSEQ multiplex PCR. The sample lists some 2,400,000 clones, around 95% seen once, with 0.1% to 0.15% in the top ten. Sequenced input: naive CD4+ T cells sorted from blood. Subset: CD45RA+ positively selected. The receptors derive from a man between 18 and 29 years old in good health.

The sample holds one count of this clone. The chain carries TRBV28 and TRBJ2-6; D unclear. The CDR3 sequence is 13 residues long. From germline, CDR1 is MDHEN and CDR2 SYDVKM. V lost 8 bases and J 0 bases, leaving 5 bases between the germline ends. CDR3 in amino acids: CASHISGANVLTF. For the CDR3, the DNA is TGTGCCAGCCATATCTCTGGGGCCAACGTCCTGACTTTC. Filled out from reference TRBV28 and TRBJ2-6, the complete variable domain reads DVKVTQSSRYLVKRTGEKVFLECVQDMDHENMFWYRQDPGLGLRLIYFSYDVKMKEKGDIPEGYSVSREKKERFSLILESASTNQTSMYLCASHISGANVLTFGAGSRLTVL.

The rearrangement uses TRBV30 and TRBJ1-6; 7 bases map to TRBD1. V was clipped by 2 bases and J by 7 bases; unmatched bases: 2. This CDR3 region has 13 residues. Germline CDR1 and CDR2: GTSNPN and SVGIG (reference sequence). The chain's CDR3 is CAWSSTGNSPLHF. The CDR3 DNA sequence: TGTGCCTGGAGTTCGACAGGGAATTCACCCCTCCACTTT. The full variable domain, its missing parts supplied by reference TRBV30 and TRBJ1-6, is SQTIHQWPATLVQPVGSPLSLECTVEGTSNPNLYWYRQAAGRGLQLLFYSVGIGQISSEVPQNLSASRPQDRQFILSSKKLLLSDSGFYLCAWSSTGNSPLHFGNGTRLTVT.

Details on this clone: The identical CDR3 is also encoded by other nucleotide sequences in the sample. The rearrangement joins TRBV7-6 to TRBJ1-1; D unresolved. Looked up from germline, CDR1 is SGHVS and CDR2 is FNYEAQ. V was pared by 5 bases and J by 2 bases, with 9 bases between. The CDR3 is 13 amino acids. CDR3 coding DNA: TGTGCCAGCAGCCGCCAAGAAAACACTGAAGCTTTCTTT. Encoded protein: CASSRQENTEAFF.

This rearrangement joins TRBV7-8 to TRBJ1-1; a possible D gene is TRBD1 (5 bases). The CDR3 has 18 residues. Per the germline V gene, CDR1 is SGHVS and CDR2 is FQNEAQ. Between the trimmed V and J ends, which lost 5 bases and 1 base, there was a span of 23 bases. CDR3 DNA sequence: TGTGCCAGCAGCGTAAAAGGAGGGACGTATGAACGGAACACTGAAGCTTTCTTT. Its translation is CASSVKGGTYERNTEAFF.

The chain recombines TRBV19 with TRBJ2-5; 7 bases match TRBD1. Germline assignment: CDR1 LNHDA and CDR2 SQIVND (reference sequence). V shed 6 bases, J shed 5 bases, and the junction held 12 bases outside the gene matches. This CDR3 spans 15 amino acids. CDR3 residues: CASRETGNLIETQYF. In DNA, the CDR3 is TGTGCCAGTAGAGAGACAGGGAATTTGATTGAGACCCAGTACTTC.

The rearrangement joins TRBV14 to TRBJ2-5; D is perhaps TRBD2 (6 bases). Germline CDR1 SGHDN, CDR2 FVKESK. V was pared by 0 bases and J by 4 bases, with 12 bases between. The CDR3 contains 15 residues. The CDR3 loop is CASSQDGSRGETQYF. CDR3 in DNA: TGTGCCAGCAGCCAAGATGGTTCGCGGGGAGAGACCCAGTACTTC. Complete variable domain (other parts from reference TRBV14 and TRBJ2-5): EAGVTQFPSHSVIEKGQTVTLRCDPISGHDNLYWYRRVMGKEIKFLLHFVKESKQDESGMPNNRFLAERTGGTYSTLKVQPAELEDSGVYFCASSQDGSRGETQYFGPGTRLLVL.

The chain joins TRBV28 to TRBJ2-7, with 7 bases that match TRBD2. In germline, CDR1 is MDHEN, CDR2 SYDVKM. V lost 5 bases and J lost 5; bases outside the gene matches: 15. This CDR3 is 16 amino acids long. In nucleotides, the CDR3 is TGTGCCAGCAGTCCCTCAACGGGGGGTACCTGGGACGAGCAGTACTTC. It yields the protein CASSPSTGGTWDEQYF.

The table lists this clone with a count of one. CDR3 coding DNA: TGTGCCAGCAGTGAAGGGGGGGCCACAGATACGCAGTATTTT. Its protein is CASSEGGATDTQYF. The chain combines TRBV6-1 with TRBJ2-3, with D perhaps being TRBD1 or TRBD2 (6 bases each). The V gene lost 1 base and the J gene lost 2 bases, with 7 bases spanning the gap. Germline lookup yields CDR1 MNHNS and CDR2 SASEGT. The CDR3 runs 14 residues.

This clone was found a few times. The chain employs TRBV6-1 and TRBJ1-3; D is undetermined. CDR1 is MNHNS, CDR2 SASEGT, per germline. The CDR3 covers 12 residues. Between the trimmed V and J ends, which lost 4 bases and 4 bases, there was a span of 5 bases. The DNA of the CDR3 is TGTGCCAGCAGTGGAAACGGAAACACCATATATTTT. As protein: CASSGNGNTIYF.

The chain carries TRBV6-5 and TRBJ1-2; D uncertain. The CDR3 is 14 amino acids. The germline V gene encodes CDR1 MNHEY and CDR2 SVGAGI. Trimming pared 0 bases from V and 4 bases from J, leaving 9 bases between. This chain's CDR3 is CASSYSGLPYGYTF. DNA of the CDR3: TGTGCCAGCAGTTACTCGGGGTTACCCTATGGCTACACCTTC.

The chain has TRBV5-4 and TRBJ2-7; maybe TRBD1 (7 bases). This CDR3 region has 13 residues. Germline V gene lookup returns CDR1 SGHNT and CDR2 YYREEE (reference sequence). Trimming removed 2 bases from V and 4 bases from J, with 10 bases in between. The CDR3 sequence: CASSFPGGYEQYF. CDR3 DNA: TGTGCCAGCAGCTTCCCAGGGGGGTACGAGCAGTACTTC. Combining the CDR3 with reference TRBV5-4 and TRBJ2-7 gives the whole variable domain ETGVTQSPTHLIKTRGQQVTLRCSSQSGHNTVSWYQQALGQGPQFIFQYYREEENGRGNFPPRFSGLQFPNYSSELNVNALELDDSALYLCASSFPGGYEQYFGPGTRLTVT.

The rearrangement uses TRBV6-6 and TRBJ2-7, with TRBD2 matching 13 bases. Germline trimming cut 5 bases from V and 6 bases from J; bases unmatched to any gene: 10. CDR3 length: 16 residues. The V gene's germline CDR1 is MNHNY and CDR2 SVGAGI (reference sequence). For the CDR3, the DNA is TGTGCCAGCAGTAAGGGACTAGCGGGATCTCGTGGCGAGCAGTACTTC. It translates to CASSKGLAGSRGEQYF.

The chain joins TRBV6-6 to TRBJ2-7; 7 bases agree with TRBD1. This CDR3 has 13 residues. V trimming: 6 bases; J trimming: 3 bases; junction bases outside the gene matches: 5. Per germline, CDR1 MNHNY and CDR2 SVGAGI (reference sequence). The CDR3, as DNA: TGTGCCAGCAGCACGAGGGACAGCTACGAGCAGTACTTC. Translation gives CASSTRDSYEQYF.

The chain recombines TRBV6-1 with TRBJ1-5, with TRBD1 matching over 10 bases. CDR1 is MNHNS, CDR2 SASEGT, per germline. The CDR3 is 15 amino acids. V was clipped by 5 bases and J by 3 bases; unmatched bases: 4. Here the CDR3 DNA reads TGTGCCAGCAGTCGGACAGGGGGTAACAATCAGCCCCAGCATTTT. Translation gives CASSRTGGNNQPQHF.

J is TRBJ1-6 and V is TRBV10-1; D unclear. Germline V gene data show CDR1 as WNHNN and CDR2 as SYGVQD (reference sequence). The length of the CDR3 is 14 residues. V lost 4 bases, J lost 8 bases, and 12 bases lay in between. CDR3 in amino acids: CASSASGMDSPLHF. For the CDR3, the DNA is TGCGCCAGCAGTGCCTCGGGGATGGATTCACCCCTCCACTTT.

Written as DNA, the CDR3 is TGCGCCAGCGCACGGGGGGAGTCTCTTAATGAAAAACTGTTTTTT. Translation: CASARGESLNEKLFF. This chain joins TRBV5-1 and TRBJ1-4, with D possibly TRBD1 on 5 matching bases. CDR3 length: 15 amino acids. The ends were cut back, 7 bases at V and 4 bases at J, with 17 bases in the middle. The germline CDR1 and CDR2 sequences are SGHRS and YFSETQ.

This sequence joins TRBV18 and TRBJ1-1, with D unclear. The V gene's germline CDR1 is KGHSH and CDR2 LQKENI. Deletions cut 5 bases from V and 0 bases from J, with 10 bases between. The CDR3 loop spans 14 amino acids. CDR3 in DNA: TGTGCCAGCTCATCCGCCTCAATGAACACTGAAGCTTTCTTT. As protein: CASSSASMNTEAFF. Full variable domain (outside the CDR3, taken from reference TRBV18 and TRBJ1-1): NAGVMQNPRHLVRRRGQEARLRCSPMKGHSHVYWYRQLPEEGLKFMVYLQKENIIDESGMPKERFSAEFPKEGPSILRIQQVVRGDSAAYFCASSSASMNTEAFFGQGTRLTVV.

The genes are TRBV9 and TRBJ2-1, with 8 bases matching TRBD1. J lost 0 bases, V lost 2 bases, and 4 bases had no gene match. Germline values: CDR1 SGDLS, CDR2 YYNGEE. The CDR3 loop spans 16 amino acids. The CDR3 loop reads CASSVRTGNSYNEQFF. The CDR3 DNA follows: TGTGCCAGCAGCGTGCGGACAGGGAACTCCTACAATGAGCAGTTCTTC.

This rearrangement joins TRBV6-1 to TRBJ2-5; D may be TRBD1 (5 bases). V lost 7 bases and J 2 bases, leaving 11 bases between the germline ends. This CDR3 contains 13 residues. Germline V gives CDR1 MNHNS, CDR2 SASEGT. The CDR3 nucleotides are TGTGCCAGCACCCAGGGTGTTCAAGAGACCCAGTACTTC. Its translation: CASTQGVQETQYF.

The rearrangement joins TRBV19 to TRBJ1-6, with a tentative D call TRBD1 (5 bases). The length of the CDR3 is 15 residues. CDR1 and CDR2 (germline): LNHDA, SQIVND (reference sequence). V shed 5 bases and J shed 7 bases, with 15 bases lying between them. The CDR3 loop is CASSEGRNLNSPLHF. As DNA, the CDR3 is TGTGCCAGTAGTGAGGGACGGAACTTAAATTCACCCCTCCACTTT.

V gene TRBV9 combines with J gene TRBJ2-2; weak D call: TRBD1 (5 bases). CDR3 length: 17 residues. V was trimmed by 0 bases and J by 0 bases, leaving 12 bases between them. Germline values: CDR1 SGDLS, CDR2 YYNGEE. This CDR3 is CASSVEGLGPNTGELFF. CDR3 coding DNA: TGTGCCAGCAGCGTAGAGGGGCTGGGTCCGAACACCGGGGAGCTGTTTTTT.

CDR3 region: CASSEGLAGGSQETQYF. The CDR3 DNA is TGTGCCAGCAGTGAGGGACTAGCGGGGGGCTCCCAAGAGACCCAGTACTTC. The rearrangement links TRBV2 to TRBJ2-5, with 15 bases aligning to TRBD2. CDR1 SNHLY and CDR2 FYNNEI come from the germline V gene. V was pared by 3 bases and J by 1 base, with 3 bases of the junction left unmatched. This CDR3 has 17 residues.

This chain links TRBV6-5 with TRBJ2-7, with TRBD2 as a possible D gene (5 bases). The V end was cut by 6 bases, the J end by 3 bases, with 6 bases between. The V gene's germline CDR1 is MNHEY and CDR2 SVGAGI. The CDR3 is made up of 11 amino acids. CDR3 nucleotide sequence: TGTGCCAGCAGAGAGGGCTACGAGCAGTACTTC. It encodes CASREGYEQYF.

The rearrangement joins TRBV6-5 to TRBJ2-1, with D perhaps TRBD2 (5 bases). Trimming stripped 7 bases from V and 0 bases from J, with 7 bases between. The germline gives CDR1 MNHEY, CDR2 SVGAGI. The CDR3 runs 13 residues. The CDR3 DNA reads TGTGCCAGCACGGGGAGCTCCTACAATGAGCAGTTCTTC. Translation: CASTGSSYNEQFF.

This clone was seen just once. The CDR3 coding sequence is TGTGCCATCATCGAGGGACTAGCGGGAGTCTTGGGAGAGACCCAGTACTTC. This encodes CAIIEGLAGVLGETQYF. The chain employs TRBV10-3 and TRBJ2-5, with 14 bases that match TRBD2. Germline V lookup: CDR1 ENHRY, CDR2 SYGVKD. CDR3 size: 17 residues. V lost 7 bases, J lost 4 bases, and 11 bases stayed unmatched.

CDR3 residues: CSARVHETQYF. The CDR3 region has the DNA TGCAGTGCTAGGGTTCACGAGACCCAGTACTTC. The chain couples TRBV20-1 to TRBJ2-5; no clear D. V gave up 3 bases and J gave up 5 bases, with 7 bases separating them. CDR3 length equals 11 residues. Germline CDR1 DFQATT, CDR2 SNEGSKA (reference sequence).

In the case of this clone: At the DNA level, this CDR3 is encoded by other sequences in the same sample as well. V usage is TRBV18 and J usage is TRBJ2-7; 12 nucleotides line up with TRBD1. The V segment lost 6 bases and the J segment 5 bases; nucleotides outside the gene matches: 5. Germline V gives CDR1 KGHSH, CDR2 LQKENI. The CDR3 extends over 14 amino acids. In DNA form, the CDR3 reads TGTGCCAGCTCTCCCGGGACAGGGGGCAACGAGCAGTACTTC. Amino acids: CASSPGTGGNEQYF. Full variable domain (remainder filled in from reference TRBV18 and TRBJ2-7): NAGVMQNPRHLVRRRGQEARLRCSPMKGHSHVYWYRQLPEEGLKFMVYLQKENIIDESGMPKERFSAEFPKEGPSILRIQQVVRGDSAAYFCASSPGTGGNEQYFGPGTRLTVT.

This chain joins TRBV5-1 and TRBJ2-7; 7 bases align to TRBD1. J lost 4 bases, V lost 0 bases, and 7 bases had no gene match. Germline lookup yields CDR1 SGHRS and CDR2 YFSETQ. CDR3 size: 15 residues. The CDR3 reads CASSLAVTGQYEQYF. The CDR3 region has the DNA TGCGCCAGCAGCTTGGCGGTGACAGGGCAATACGAGCAGTACTTC.

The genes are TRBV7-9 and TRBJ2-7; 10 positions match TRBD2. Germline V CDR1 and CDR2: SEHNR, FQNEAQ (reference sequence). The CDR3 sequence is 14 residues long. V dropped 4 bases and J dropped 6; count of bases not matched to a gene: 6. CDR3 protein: CASSSSGSLFEQYF. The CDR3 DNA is TGTGCCAGCAGCTCTAGCGGGAGTCTTTTCGAGCAGTACTTC.

DNA for the CDR3: TGTGCCATCAGGGATGCAACTAATGAAAAACTGTTTTTT. Its translation: CAIRDATNEKLFF. The chain has TRBV10-3 and TRBJ1-4, with D unresolved. This CDR3 has 13 residues. Germline V gives CDR1 ENHRY, CDR2 SYGVKD. Trimming removed 6 bases from V and 0 bases from J, with 5 bases in between.